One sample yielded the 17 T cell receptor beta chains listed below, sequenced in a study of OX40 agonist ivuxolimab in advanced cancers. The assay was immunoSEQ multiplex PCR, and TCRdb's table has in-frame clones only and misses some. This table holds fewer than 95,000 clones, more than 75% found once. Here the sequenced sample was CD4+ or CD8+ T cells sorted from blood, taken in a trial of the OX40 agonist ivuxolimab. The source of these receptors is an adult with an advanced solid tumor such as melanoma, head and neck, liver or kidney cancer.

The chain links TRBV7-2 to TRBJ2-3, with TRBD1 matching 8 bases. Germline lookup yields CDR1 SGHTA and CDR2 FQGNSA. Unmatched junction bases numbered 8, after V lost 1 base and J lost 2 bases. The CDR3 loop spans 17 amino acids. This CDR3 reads CASSLGRRGPFTDTQYF. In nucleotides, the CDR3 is TGTGCCAGCAGCTTAGGTCGCAGGGGGCCATTCACAGATACGCAGTATTTT.

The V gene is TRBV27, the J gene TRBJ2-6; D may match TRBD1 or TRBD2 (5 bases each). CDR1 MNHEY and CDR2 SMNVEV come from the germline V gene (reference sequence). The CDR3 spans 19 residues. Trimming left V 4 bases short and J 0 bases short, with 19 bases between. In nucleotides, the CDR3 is TGTGCCAGCAGTTACAACGGGGCAGCTAAGAGCTCTGGGGCCAACGTCCTGACTTTC. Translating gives CASSYNGAAKSSGANVLTF.

This chain's CDR3 is CASSRTGDRSPMFF. The CDR3 DNA reads TGTGCCAGCAGCAGAACCGGGGACAGGTCGCCGATGTTCTTC. This chain uses TRBV7-3 with TRBJ2-1; 8 bases align to TRBD1. This CDR3 contains 14 residues. From germline, CDR1 is SGHTA and CDR2 FQGTGA. Germline trimming cut 5 bases from V and 15 bases from J; bases unmatched to any gene: 15.

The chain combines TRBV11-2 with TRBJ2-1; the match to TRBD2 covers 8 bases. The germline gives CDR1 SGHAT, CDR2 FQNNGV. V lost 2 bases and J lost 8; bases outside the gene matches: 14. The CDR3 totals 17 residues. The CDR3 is CASSLRGAWSGSDEQFF. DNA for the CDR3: TGTGCCAGCAGCTTACGCGGGGCTTGGAGCGGGAGCGATGAGCAGTTCTTC.

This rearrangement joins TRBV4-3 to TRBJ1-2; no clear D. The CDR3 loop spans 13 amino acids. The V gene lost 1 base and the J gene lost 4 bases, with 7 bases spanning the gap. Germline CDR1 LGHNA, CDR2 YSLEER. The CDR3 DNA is TGCGCCAGCAGCCAAGTCGGGATCTATGGCTACACCTTC. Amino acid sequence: CASSQVGIYGYTF.

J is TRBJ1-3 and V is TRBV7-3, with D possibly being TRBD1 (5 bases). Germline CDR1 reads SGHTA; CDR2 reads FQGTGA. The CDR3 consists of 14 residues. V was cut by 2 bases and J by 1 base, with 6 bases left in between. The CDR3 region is CASSLSGSGNTIYF. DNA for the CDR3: TGTGCCAGCAGCTTATCAGGGTCTGGAAACACCATATATTTT.

This CDR3 is CASSSGVYTEAFF. CDR3 DNA: TGTGCCAGCAGCTCAGGGGTTTACACTGAAGCTTTCTTT. The V and J genes are TRBV7-2 and TRBJ1-1, with a possible D match to TRBD1 (6 bases). Trimming shortened V by 4 bases and J by 3 bases, and 9 bases separated the two germline ends. The CDR3 consists of 13 residues. Germline CDR1 is SGHTA and CDR2 is FQGNSA.

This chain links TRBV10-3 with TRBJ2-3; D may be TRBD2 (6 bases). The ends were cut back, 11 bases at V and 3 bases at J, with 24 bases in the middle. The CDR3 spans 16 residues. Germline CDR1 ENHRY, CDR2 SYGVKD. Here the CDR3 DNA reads TGTGCCCCCAGGCCCTCCGTCCGGGGGTCTACAGATACGCAGTATTTT. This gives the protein CAPRPSVRGSTDTQYF.

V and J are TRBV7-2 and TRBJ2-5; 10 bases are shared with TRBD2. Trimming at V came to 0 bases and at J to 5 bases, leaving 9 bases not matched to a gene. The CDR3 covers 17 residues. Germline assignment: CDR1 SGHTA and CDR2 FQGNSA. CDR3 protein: CASSLAWPSGSRETQYF. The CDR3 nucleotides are TGTGCCAGCAGCTTAGCGTGGCCTAGCGGGAGCCGTGAGACCCAGTACTTC.

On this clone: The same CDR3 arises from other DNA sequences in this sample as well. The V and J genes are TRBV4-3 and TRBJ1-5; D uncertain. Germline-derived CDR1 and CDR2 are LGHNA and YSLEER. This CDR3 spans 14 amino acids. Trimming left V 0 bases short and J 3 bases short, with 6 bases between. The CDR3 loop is CASSQDGANQPQHF. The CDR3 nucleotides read TGCGCCAGCAGCCAAGACGGCGCCAATCAGCCCCAGCATTTT.

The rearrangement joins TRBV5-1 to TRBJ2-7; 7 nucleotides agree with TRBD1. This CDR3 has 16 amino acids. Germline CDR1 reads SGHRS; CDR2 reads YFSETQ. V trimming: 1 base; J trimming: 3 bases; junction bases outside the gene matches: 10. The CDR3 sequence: CASSLRAQAGGYEQYF. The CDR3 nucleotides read TGCGCCAGCAGCTTGAGAGCTCAGGCAGGGGGCTACGAGCAGTACTTC.

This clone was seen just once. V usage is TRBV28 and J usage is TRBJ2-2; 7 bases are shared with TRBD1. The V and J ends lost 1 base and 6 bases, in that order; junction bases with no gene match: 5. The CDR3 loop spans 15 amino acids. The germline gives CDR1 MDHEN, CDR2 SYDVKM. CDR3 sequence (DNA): TGTGCCAGCAGTTTATTCGACAGGGAACCCGGGGAGCTGTTTTTT. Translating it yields CASSLFDREPGELFF.

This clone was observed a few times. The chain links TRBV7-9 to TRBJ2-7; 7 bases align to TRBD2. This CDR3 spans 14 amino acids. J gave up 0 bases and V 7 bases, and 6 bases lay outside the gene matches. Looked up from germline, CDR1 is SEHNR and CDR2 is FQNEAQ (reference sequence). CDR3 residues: CASTWGGSSYEQYF. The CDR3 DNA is TGTGCCAGCACCTGGGGGGGAAGCTCCTACGAGCAGTACTTC. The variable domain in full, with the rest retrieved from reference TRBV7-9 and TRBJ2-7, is DTGVSQNPRHKITKRGQNVTFRCDPISEHNRLYWYRQTLGQGPEFLTYFQNEAQLEKSRLLSDRFSAERPKGSFSTLEIQRTEQGDSAMYLCASTWGGSSYEQYFGPGTRLTVT.

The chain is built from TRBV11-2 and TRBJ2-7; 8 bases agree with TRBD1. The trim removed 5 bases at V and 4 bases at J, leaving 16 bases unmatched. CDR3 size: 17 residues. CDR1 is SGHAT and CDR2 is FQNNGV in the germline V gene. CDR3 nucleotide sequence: TGTGCCAGCAGCAATATGGAGGGCTACGGGACAGGATACGAGCAGTACTTC. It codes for CASSNMEGYGTGYEQYF.

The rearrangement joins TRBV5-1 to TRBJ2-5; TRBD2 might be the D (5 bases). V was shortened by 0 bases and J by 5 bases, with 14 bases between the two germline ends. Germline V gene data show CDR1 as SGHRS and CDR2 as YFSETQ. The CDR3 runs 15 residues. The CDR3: CASSLGHGIGETQYF. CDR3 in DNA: TGCGCCAGCAGCTTGGGGCACGGGATCGGGGAGACCCAGTACTTC.

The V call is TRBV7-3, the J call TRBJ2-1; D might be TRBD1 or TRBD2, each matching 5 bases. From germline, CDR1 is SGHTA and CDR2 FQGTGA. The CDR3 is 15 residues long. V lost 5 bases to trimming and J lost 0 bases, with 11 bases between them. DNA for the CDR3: TGTGCCAGCAGCGAACGGGACGGCTCCTACAATGAGCAGTTCTTC. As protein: CASSERDGSYNEQFF.

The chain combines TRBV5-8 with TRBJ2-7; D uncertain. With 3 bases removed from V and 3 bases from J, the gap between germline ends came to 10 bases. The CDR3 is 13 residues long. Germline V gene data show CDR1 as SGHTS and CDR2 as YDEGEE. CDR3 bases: TGTGCCAGCAGCTCCCCATGGGGCTACGAGCAGTACTTC. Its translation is CASSSPWGYEQYF.